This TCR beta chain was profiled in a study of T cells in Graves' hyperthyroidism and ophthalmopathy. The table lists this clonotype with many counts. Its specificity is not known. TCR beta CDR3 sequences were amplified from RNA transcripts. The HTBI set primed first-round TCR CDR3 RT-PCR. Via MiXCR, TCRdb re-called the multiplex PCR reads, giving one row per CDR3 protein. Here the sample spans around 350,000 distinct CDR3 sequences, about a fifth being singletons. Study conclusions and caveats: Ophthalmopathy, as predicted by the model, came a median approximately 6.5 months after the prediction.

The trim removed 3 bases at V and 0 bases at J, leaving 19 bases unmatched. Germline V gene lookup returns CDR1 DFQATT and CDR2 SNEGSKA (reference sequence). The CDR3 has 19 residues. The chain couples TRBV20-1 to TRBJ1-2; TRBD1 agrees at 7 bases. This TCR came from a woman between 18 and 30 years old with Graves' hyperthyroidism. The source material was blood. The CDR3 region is CSASTLFRDSRISNYGYTF. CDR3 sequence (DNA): TGCAGTGCTAGCACTTTATTCCGGGACAGTCGGATTTCTAACTATGGCTACACCTTC.